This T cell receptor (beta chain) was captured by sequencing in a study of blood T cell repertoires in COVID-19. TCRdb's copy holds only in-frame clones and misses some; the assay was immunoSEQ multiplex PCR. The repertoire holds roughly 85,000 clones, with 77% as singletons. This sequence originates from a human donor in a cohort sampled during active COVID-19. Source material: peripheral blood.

CDR3 DNA sequence: TGTGCCAGCAGTTACCCGGGACAGGTCTCCTATGGCTACACCTTC. Its protein is CASSYPGQVSYGYTF. This chain uses TRBV6-2 or TRBV6-3 with TRBJ1-2, with 8 bases fitting TRBD1. The CDR3 loop spans 15 amino acids. Germline V lookup: CDR1 MNHEY, CDR2 SVGEGT. V dropped 2 bases and J dropped 4; count of bases not matched to a gene: 6.